These 19 T cell receptor beta chains were sequenced from one sample in a study of T cell repertoires in cytomegalovirus infection. MiXCR, run by TCRdb on the reads, gives a single entry per CDR3 protein. The table shows over 450,000 distinct CDR3 sequences, with about 11% occurring only once. The sequenced sample consisted of PBMCs. The receptors were gathered from a human donor in good health (CMV status not recorded). Some clones in this sample may be carry-over from other donors' samples.

The sample holds many counts of this clonotype. This rearrangement joins TRBV5-4 to TRBJ2-2; D may be TRBD2 (6 bases). Trimming left V 7 bases short and J 5 bases short, with 18 bases between. Germline V gene lookup returns CDR1 SGHNT and CDR2 YYREEE (reference sequence). The CDR3 covers 15 residues. This CDR3 is CASRIRDSRTGELFF. CDR3 bases: TGTGCCAGCCGAATTAGGGACTCTCGGACCGGGGAGCTGTTTTTT.

This clonotype has a count of ten or more. CDR3 in amino acids: CASVKGGMADTQYF. DNA for the CDR3: TGTGCCAGCGTTAAGGGGGGAATGGCAGATACGCAGTATTTT. This sequence joins TRBV6-1 and TRBJ2-3; D possibly uses TRBD1 or TRBD2 (6 bases each). V gave up 8 bases and J gave up 4 bases, with 16 bases separating them. This CDR3 spans 14 amino acids. From germline, CDR1 is MNHNS and CDR2 SASEGT.

This clonotype was seen at least ten times. The CDR3 DNA sequence: TGTGCCAGCAGCTTAGAGGTGGGAGGGACAGGCCAGCCCCAGCATTTT. It yields the protein CASSLEVGGTGQPQHF. The chain combines TRBV7-2 with TRBJ1-5; TRBD1 matches at 8 bases. V lost 1 base, J lost 7 bases, and 9 bases stayed unmatched. The CDR3 totals 16 residues. Germline loops: CDR1 SGHTA, CDR2 FQGNSA.

This clonotype was recorded many times. CDR3 protein: CASSPRQGAAGNTIYF. Written as DNA, the CDR3 is TGTGCCAGCAGTCCACGACAGGGGGCGGCTGGAAACACCATATATTTT. The V and J genes are TRBV27 and TRBJ1-3; 10 bases align to TRBD1. Trimming at V came to 5 bases and at J to 2 bases, leaving 6 bases not matched to a gene. Germline assignment: CDR1 MNHEY and CDR2 SMNVEV (reference sequence). This CDR3 has 16 residues.

As regards this clonotype: This may stem from a read error, because a much larger clone lies one nucleotide away. Since no conserved phenylalanine or tryptophan closes the CDR3, a read error is the likely cause. The chain links TRBV9 to TRBJ2-3; D is undetermined. Germline loops: CDR1 SGDLS, CDR2 YYNGEE. The CDR3 runs to 12 residues. Trimming left V 3 bases short and J 8 bases short, with 10 bases between. This CDR3 reads CASSGDLGTQYL. CDR3 nucleotide sequence: TGTGCCAGCAGCGGAGACTTAGGTACGCAGTATTTA.

This clonotype came up many times. The J gene is TRBJ2-7, the V gene TRBV15; D possibly corresponds to TRBD1 (7 bases). This CDR3 region has 17 residues. V lost 1 base, J lost 4 bases, and 20 bases lay in between. The germline gives CDR1 LNHNV, CDR2 YYDKDF (reference sequence). The DNA for the CDR3 is TGTGCCACCAGCAGAGGCGCACGTGGGGGGACAGATTACGAGCAGTACTTC. Residues: CATSRGARGGTDYEQYF. The full variable domain, in which reference TRBV15 and TRBJ2-7 provide the parts outside the CDR3, is DAMVIQNPRYQVTQFGKPVTLSCSQTLNHNVMYWYQQKSSQAPKLLFHYYDKDFNNEADTPDNFQSRRPNTSFCFLDIRSPGLGDTAMYLCATSRGARGGTDYEQYFGPGTRLTVT.

This clonotype turned up a few times. The V gene is TRBV6-5, the J gene TRBJ2-2, with a weak D call TRBD2 (5 bases). The CDR3 runs 16 residues. Germline V lookup: CDR1 MNHEY, CDR2 SVGAGI. The V end was cut by 6 bases, the J end by 3 bases, with 17 bases between. The DNA of the CDR3 is TGTGCCAGCAGCTATCCCGAGTGGCGGGACACCGGGGAGCTGTTTTTT. It translates to CASSYPEWRDTGELFF.

There are many counts of this clonotype. The chain links TRBV6-1 to TRBJ2-3; D is uncertain. The V end lost 4 bases, the J end lost 7 bases, and 21 bases lay between the germline ends. In germline, CDR1 is MNHNS, CDR2 SASEGT. The CDR3 loop spans 16 amino acids. CDR3 in amino acids: CASSASSSPSGNTQYF. In DNA, the CDR3 is TGTGCCAGCAGTGCTAGTAGTTCGCCCAGTGGAAATACGCAGTATTTT.

Many counts were recorded for this clonotype. The chain couples TRBV10-3 to TRBJ2-3, with 10 bases matching TRBD2. Germline V CDR1 and CDR2: ENHRY, SYGVKD. The CDR3 totals 16 residues. The V gene end was trimmed by 8 bases and the J gene end by 5 bases; junction bases not matched to a gene: 13. CDR3 residues: CAIEGTKREGQDTQYF. CDR3 DNA sequence: TGTGCCATCGAGGGGACTAAGCGGGAGGGCCAAGATACGCAGTATTTT.

This clonotype was detected many times. The chain recombines TRBV7-2 with TRBJ1-2; D possibly corresponds to TRBD1 (5 bases). The CDR3 runs 11 residues. The V end was cut by 6 bases, the J end by 8 bases, with 10 bases between. Germline V lookup: CDR1 SGHTA, CDR2 FQGNSA. For the CDR3, the DNA is TGTGCCAGCAGTCAACAGGTCGGCTACACCTTC. Amino acid sequence: CASSQQVGYTF.

This clonotype turned up a few times. J is TRBJ2-2 and V is TRBV6-2 or TRBV6-3, with D possibly TRBD1 on 5 matching bases. V was cut by 1 base and J by 4 bases, with 7 bases left in between. The CDR3 consists of 14 residues. The germline gives CDR1 MNHEY, CDR2 SVGEGT. CDR3 nucleotide sequence: TGTGCCAGCAGTTACTTCCAGGGCACCGGGGAGCTGTTTTTT. Protein product: CASSYFQGTGELFF.

This sequence joins TRBV2 and TRBJ1-5; 9 bases agree with TRBD1. Per the germline V gene, CDR1 is SNHLY and CDR2 is FYNNEI. V gave up 7 bases and J gave up 5 bases; unmatched junction bases: 9. The CDR3 contains 15 residues. The CDR3 nucleotides read TGTGCCAGCAAACTGGACAGGGGTGGTTATCAGCCCCAGCATTTT. Translated, it gives CASKLDRGGYQPQHF.

This clonotype was recorded many times. The chain uses TRBV5-1 and TRBJ1-4, with D hard to call. The CDR3 is 14 residues long. The V end was cut by 5 bases, the J end by 0 bases, with 8 bases between. The germline V gene has CDR1 SGHRS and CDR2 YFSETQ. DNA of the CDR3: TGCGCCAGCAGACCGACAACAACTAATGAAAAACTGTTTTTT. Translating gives CASRPTTTNEKLFF.

This clonotype has at least ten counts. The chain combines TRBV27 with TRBJ2-3, with 12 nucleotides matching TRBD2. This CDR3 has 19 amino acids. Germline CDR1 reads MNHEY; CDR2 reads SMNVEV (reference sequence). Trimming cost V 2 bases and J 6 bases; bases outside gene matches: 15. Here the CDR3 DNA reads TGTGCCAGCAGTTTACGGAAAACACTAGCGGGAGGTCGTCTGGATACGCAGTATTTT. Amino acids: CASSLRKTLAGGRLDTQYF.

This clonotype was observed at least ten times. The V gene is TRBV2, the J gene TRBJ2-1; TRBD1 matches 11 bases. CDR1 and CDR2 (germline): SNHLY, FYNNEI. J gave up 5 bases and V 6 bases, and 3 bases lay outside the gene matches. The CDR3 has 14 residues. This chain's CDR3 is CASRRGQGDNEQFF. DNA for the CDR3: TGTGCCAGCAGGCGGGGACAGGGGGACAATGAGCAGTTCTTC.

This clonotype was observed a handful of times. The CDR3 spells CASNKAGRTDTQYF. CDR3 nucleotides: TGTGCCAGCAATAAAGCGGGTCGCACAGATACGCAGTATTTT. The chain carries TRBV2 and TRBJ2-3; D is perhaps TRBD2 (6 bases). Per germline, CDR1 SNHLY and CDR2 FYNNEI. The germline V and J ends were trimmed by 7 bases and 1 base, with 12 bases remaining between them. This CDR3 comprises 14 residues.

This clonotype was seen at least ten times. This chain links TRBV28 with TRBJ2-5, with D tentatively TRBD2 (5 bases). CDR1 and CDR2 from the germline V gene are MDHEN and SYDVKM. V lost 6 bases to trimming and J lost 4 bases, with 15 bases between them. CDR3 length: 14 amino acids. CDR3 region: CASSDVIGVETQYF. The CDR3 nucleotides read TGTGCCAGCAGCGACGTGATCGGGGTAGAGACCCAGTACTTC. Supplemented by reference TRBV28 and TRBJ2-5, the full variable domain reads DVKVTQSSRYLVKRTGEKVFLECVQDMDHENMFWYRQDPGLGLRLIYFSYDVKMKEKGDIPEGYSVSREKKERFSLILESASTNQTSMYLCASSDVIGVETQYFGPGTRLLVL.

Ten or more counts support this clonotype. The chain uses TRBV7-8 and TRBJ2-1; unclear D gene. The length of the CDR3 is 13 residues. V lost 3 bases to trimming and J lost 6 bases, with 9 bases between them. CDR1 SGHVS and CDR2 FQNEAQ come from the germline V gene. The CDR3 protein is CASSLTGSNEQFF. The CDR3 region has the DNA TGTGCCAGCAGCTTGACTGGAAGCAATGAGCAGTTCTTC. Filled out from reference TRBV7-8 and TRBJ2-1, the complete variable domain reads GAGVSQSPRYKVAKRGQDVALRCDPISGHVSLFWYQQALGQGPEFLTYFQNEAQLDKSGLPSDRFFAERPEGSVSTLKIQRTQQEDSAVYLCASSLTGSNEQFFGPGTRLTVL.

This clonotype was recorded many times. This chain connects TRBV12-5 to TRBJ2-2, with D possibly TRBD1 on 5 matching bases. Trimming left V 1 base short and J 4 bases short, with 16 bases between. There are 17 residues in the CDR3. Germline CDR1 and CDR2: LGHNT and FRNRAP. The CDR3 loop is CASGLALGEVPTGELFF. CDR3 in DNA: TGTGCTAGTGGTTTGGCCCTAGGGGAAGTGCCCACCGGGGAGCTGTTTTTT.